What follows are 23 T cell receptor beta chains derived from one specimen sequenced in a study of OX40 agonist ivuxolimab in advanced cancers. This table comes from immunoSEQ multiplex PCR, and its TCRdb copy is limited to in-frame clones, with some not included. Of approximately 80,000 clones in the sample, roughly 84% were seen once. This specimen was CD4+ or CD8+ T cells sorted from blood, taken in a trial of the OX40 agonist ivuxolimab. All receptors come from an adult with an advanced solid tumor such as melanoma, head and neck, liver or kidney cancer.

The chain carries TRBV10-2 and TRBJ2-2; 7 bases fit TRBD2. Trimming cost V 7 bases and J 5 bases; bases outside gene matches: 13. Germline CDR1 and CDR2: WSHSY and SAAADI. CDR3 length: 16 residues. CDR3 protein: CASNWGGSAGTGELFF. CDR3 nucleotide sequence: TGCGCCAGCAACTGGGGGGGGAGCGCAGGGACCGGGGAGCTGTTTTTT.

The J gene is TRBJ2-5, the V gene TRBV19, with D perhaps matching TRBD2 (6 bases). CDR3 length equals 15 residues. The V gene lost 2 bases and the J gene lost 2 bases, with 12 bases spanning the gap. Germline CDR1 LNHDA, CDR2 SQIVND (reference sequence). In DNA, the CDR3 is TGTGCCAGTAGTATAACTTCGGGAGATCAAGAGACCCAGTACTTC. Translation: CASSITSGDQETQYF. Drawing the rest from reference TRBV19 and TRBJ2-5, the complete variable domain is DGGITQSPKYLFRKEGQNVTLSCEQNLNHDAMYWYRQDPGQGLRLIYYSQIVNDFQKGDIAEGYSVSREKKESFPLTVTSAQKNPTAFYLCASSITSGDQETQYFGPGTRLLVL.

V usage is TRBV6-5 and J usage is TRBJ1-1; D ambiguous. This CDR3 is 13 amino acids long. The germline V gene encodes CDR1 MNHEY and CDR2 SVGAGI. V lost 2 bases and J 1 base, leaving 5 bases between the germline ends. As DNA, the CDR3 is TGTGCCAGCAGTTACGGGAGGAACACTGAAGCTTTCTTT. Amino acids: CASSYGRNTEAFF.

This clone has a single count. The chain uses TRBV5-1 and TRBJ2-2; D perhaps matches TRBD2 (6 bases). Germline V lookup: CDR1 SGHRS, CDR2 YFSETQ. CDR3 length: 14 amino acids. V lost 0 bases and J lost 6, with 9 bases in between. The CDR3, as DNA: TGCGCCAGCAGCTTGGATACTAGCCCCGGGGAGCTGTTTTTT. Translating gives CASSLDTSPGELFF.

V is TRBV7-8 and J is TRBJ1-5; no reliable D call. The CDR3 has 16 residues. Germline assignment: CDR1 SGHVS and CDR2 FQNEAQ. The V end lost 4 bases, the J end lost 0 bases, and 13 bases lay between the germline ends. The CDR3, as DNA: TGTGCCAGCAGCTCAATCGGTACAGTTAGCAATCAGCCCCAGCATTTT. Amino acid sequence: CASSSIGTVSNQPQHF.

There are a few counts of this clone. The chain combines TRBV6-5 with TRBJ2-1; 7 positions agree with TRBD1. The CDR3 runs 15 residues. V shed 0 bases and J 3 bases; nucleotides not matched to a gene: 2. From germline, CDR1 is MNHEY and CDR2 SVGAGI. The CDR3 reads CASSYSTGIYNEQFF. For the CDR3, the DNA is TGTGCCAGCAGTTACTCGACAGGGATCTACAATGAGCAGTTCTTC.

The DNA of the CDR3 is TGTGCCAGCAGTTTTAGGGATTTTGGCTACACCTTC. Residues: CASSFRDFGYTF. V usage is TRBV28 and J usage is TRBJ1-2; no reliable D call. Germline V gives CDR1 MDHEN, CDR2 SYDVKM. The V end was cut by 3 bases, the J end by 7 bases, with 9 bases between. The CDR3 covers 12 residues.

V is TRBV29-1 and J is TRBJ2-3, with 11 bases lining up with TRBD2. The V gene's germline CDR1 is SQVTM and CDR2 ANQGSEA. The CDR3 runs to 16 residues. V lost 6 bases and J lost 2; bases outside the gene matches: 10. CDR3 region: CSVAILAGVITDTQYF. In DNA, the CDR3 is TGCAGCGTAGCCATACTAGCGGGAGTCATCACAGATACGCAGTATTTT.

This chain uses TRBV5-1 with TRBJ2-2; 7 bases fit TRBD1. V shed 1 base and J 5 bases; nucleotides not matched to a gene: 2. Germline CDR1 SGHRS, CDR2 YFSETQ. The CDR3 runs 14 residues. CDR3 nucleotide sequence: TGCGCCAGCAGCTTGACAGGGGAGACCGGGGAGCTGTTTTTT. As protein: CASSLTGETGELFF.

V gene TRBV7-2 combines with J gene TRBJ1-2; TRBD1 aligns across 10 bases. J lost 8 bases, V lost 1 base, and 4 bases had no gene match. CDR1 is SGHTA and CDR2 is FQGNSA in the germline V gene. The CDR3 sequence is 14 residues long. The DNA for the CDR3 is TGTGCCAGCAGCTTAGGACAGGGGGCGGAAGGCTACACCTTC. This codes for CASSLGQGAEGYTF.

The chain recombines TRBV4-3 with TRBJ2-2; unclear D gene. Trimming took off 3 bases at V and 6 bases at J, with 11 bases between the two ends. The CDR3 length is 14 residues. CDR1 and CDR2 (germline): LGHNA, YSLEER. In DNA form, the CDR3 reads TGCGCCAGCAGCCATGCACTCGTGTCCGGGGAGCTGTTTTTT. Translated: CASSHALVSGELFF.

The CDR3 region is CASRTSGTSESYNEQFF. For the CDR3, the DNA is TGTGCCAGCAGGACCTCCGGGACTAGCGAGTCCTACAATGAGCAGTTCTTC. This chain links TRBV28 with TRBJ2-1; 10 bases map to TRBD2. There are 17 residues in the CDR3. J was trimmed by 1 base and V by 6 bases; bases with no gene match: 9. The germline V gene has CDR1 MDHEN and CDR2 SYDVKM.

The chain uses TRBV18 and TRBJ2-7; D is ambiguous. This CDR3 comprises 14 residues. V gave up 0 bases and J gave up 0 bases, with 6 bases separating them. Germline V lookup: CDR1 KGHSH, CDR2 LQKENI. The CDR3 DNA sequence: TGTGCCAGCTCACCACCAAATCTCTCCTACGAGCAGTACTTC. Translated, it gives CASSPPNLSYEQYF.

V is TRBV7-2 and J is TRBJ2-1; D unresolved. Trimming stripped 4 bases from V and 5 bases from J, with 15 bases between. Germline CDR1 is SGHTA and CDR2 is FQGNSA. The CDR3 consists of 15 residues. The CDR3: CASSSPRKVDNEQFF. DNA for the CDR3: TGTGCCAGCAGCTCACCGCGGAAGGTCGACAATGAGCAGTTCTTC.

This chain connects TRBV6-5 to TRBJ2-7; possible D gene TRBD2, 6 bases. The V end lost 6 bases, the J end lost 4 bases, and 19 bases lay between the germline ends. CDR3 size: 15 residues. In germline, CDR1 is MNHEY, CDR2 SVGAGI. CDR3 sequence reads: CASSRRTSPMYEQYF. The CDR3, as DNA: TGTGCCAGCAGCCGCCGCACTAGCCCTATGTACGAGCAGTACTTC.

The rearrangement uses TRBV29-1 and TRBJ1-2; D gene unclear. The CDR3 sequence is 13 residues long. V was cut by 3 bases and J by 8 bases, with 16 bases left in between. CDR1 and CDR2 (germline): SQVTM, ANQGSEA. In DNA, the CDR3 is TGCAGCGTTGATCGGGTTTTCACGGAGGGCTACACCTTC. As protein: CSVDRVFTEGYTF.

The CDR3 bases are TGTGCCAGCAGCTTAAATGGAAGAGTTGGTGAAAAACTGTTTTTT. It encodes CASSLNGRVGEKLFF. The chain employs TRBV11-2 and TRBJ1-4, with D uncertain. The CDR3 sequence is 15 residues long. V dropped 2 bases and J dropped 7 bases, with 14 bases sitting between them. From germline, CDR1 is SGHAT and CDR2 FQNNGV.

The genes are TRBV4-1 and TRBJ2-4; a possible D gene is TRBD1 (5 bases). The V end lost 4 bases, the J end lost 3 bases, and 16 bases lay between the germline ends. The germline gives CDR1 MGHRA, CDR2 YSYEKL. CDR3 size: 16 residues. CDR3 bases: TGCGCCAGCAGCCCCGGTCAGGGAAGACTCAAAAACATTCAGTACTTC. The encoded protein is CASSPGQGRLKNIQYF.

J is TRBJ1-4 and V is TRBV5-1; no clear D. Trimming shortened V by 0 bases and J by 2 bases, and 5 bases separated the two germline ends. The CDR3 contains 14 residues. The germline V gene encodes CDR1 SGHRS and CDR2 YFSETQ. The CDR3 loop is CASSLASTNEKLFF. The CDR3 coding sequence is TGCGCCAGCAGCTTGGCCAGTACTAATGAAAAACTGTTTTTT.

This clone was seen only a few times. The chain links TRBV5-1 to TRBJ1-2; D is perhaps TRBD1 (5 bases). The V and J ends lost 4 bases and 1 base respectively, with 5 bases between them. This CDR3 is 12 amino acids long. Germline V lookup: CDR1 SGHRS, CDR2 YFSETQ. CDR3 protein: CASSDSNYGYTF. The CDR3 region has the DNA TGCGCCAGCAGCGACAGTAACTATGGCTACACCTTC.

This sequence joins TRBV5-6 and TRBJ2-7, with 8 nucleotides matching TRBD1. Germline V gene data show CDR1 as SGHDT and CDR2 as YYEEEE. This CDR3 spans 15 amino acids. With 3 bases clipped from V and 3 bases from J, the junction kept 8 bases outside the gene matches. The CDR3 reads CASSYPTGADYEQYF. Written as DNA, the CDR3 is TGTGCCAGCAGCTACCCGACAGGGGCGGACTACGAGCAGTACTTC.

The CDR3 DNA reads TGTGCCAGCAGTTACTCGAGGACAGGGAACGGCTACACCTTC. Encoded protein: CASSYSRTGNGYTF. The chain has TRBV6-5 and TRBJ1-2; 8 nucleotides match TRBD1. The CDR3 has 14 residues. Germline V CDR1 and CDR2: MNHEY, SVGAGI. The junction had 5 bases not matched to a gene; V was cut back by 0 bases and J by 8 bases.

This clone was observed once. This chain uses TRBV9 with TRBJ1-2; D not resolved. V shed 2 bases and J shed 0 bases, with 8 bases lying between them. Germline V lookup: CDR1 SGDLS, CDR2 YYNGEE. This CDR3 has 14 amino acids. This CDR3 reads CASSVMGSNYGYTF. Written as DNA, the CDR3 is TGTGCCAGCAGCGTTATGGGATCTAACTATGGCTACACCTTC.